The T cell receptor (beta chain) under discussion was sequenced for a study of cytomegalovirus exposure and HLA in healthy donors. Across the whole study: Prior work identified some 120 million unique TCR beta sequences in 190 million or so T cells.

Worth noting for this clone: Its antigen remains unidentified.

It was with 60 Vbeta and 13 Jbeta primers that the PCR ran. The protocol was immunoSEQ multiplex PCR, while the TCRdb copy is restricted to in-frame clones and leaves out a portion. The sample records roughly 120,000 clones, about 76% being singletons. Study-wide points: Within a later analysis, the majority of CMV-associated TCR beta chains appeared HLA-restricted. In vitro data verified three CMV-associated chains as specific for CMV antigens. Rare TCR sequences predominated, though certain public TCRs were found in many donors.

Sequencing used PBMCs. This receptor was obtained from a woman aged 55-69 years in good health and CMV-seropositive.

The CDR3, as DNA: TGTGCCAGCAGCCCCCGGGCAGGGGGTAACAACGAGCAGTACTTC. Its translation is CASSPRAGGNNEQYF. This chain connects TRBV7-2 to TRBJ2-5, with TRBD1 identical over 7 bases. The end of the DNA aligns better with TRBJ2-7, so the J call may be wrong. CDR3 length equals 15 residues. Germline lookup yields CDR1 SGHTA and CDR2 FQGNSA.